This T cell receptor (beta chain) was sequenced during a study of tumor-infiltrating lymphocytes in primary liver carcinoma. Study background: Recorded tumor stage was T1-T3 N0M0, with diameters of about 4.2 to 10 cm. Study results and caveats: Researchers found tumor-adjacent and tumor-blood pairs overlapped less than tumor region pairs.

Alongside blood RNA obtained from unsorted whole blood, germline DNA was also extracted. TCR beta cDNA was reverse-transcribed from roughly 520 ng of total RNA. The reaction used a constant-region primer and ProtoScript II reverse transcriptase. Slightly modified ARM-PCR, run as three nested multiplex PCR rounds, produced the TCR beta libraries. TCRdb reanalysed the multiplex PCR reads using MiXCR and keeps one entry per CDR3 protein. The sample has fewer than 250,000 distinct CDR3 sequences; less than 65% are singletons. A remark on this clonotype: Antigen unknown.

The sample taken for sequencing was peripheral blood. The sequence was collected from a woman aged 55-69 years with primary liver carcinoma and hepatitis B virus infection.

The CDR3 here is CASGQGLISATDTQYF. In nucleotides, the CDR3 is TGTGCCAGCGGCCAAGGACTGATTAGCGCAACAGATACGCAGTATTTT. V usage is TRBV11-2 and J usage is TRBJ2-3; perhaps TRBD2 as D (5 bases). Trimming took off 8 bases at V and 3 bases at J, with 21 bases between the two ends. The germline CDR1 and CDR2 sequences are SGHAT and FQNNGV. There are 16 residues in the CDR3.